The clone carrying this TCR beta chain appeared a single time. This sample is part of a study of OX40 agonist ivuxolimab in advanced cancers. Sequencing was performed with immunoSEQ multiplex PCR; in TCRdb, only in-frame clones are kept and a portion is missing. The sample lists some 18,000 clones, about 88% occurring once. If patients had autoimmune disease history or systemic immunosuppression, they were excluded. Trimming removed 7 bases from V and 4 bases from J; junction bases left unmatched: 4. Germline lookup yields CDR1 MDHEN and CDR2 SYDVKM. This CDR3 is 12 amino acids long. The sequenced sample was CD4+ or CD8+ T cells sorted from blood, obtained in a trial of the OX40 agonist ivuxolimab. The sequence was collected from an adult with an advanced solid tumor such as melanoma, head and neck, liver or kidney cancer. The gene calls are TRBV28 and TRBJ2-7; 7 bases are a match to TRBD1. This chain's CDR3 is CASKQGMYEQYF. The CDR3, as DNA: TGTGCCAGCAAACAGGGGATGTACGAGCAGTACTTC.